This entry lists 3 T cell receptor beta chains sequenced from one sample in a study of blood T cell repertoires in COVID-19. Measured with immunoSEQ multiplex PCR; TCRdb has only the in-frame clones, and not every one. The table records approximately 130,000 clones, 80% to 90% of them present only once. Sequenced sample: peripheral blood. The receptor source for this set is a human donor in a cohort sampled during active COVID-19.

The chain links TRBV6-5 to TRBJ1-1; TRBD1 matches at 7 bases. This CDR3 is 14 amino acids long. V lost 5 bases, J lost 3 bases, and 6 bases stayed unmatched. CDR1 MNHEY and CDR2 SVGAGI come from the germline V gene. The CDR3 region is CASSLPDRDTEAFF. The CDR3 DNA sequence: TGTGCCAGCAGTCTCCCTGACAGGGACACTGAAGCTTTCTTT.

This chain joins TRBV11-2 and TRBJ2-7, with 7 bases aligning to TRBD1. The CDR3 spans 14 residues. In germline, CDR1 is SGHAT, CDR2 FQNNGV. V lost 3 bases and J lost 3; bases outside the gene matches: 5. In nucleotides, the CDR3 is TGTGCCAGCAGCTTTCGGGACAGTGACTACGAGCAGTACTTC. Translated: CASSFRDSDYEQYF.

The rearrangement uses TRBV5-4 and TRBJ1-1, with 7 nucleotides matching TRBD1. Trimming cost V 2 bases and J 2 bases; bases outside gene matches: 3. In germline, CDR1 is SGHNT, CDR2 YYREEE (reference sequence). The CDR3 covers 14 residues. The CDR3 sequence is CASSFGQANTEAFF. CDR3 nucleotides: TGTGCCAGCAGCTTCGGACAGGCCAACACTGAAGCTTTCTTT.